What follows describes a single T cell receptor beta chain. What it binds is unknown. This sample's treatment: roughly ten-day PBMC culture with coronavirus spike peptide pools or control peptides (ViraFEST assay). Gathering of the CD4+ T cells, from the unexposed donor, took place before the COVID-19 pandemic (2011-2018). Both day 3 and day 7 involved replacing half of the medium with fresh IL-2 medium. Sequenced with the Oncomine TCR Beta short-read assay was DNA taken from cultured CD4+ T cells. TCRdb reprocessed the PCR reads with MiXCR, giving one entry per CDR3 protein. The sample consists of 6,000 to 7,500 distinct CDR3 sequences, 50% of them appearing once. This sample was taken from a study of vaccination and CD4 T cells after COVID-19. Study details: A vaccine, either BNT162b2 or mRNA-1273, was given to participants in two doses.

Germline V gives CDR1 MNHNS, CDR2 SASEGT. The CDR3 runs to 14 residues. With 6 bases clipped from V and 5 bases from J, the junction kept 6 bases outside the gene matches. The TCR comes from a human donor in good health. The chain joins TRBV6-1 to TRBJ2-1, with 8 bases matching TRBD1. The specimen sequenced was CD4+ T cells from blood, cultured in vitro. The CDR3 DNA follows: TGTGCCAGCAGGCCCCGGACAGGGCACAATGAGCAGTTCTTC. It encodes CASRPRTGHNEQFF.